The clone carrying this T cell receptor beta chain was seen only a few times. Its antigen is still unknown. What was sequenced were expressed TCRB transcripts, since all of the isolated RNA had been reverse transcribed. TCRdb's copy holds only in-frame clones and misses some; the assay was immunoSEQ multiplex PCR. The repertoire holds some 290,000 clones, with around 15% as singletons. This specimen belongs to a study of beta chain features in type 1 diabetes. This CDR3 contains 17 residues. Looked up from germline, CDR1 is SEHNR and CDR2 is FQNEAQ (reference sequence). V lost 3 bases, J lost 5 bases, and 20 bases lay in between. General study results and limits: A moderate, significant TCRB CDR3 shortening appeared in type 1 diabetes across four CD4+ subsets. HLA influence on TCRB rearrangement stayed unresolved here. Among patients, naive, central memory and Treg TCRB repertoires appeared more similar than among healthy donors.

The genes are TRBV7-9 and TRBJ2-1, with D tentatively TRBD2 (6 bases). Specimen: naive CD4+ T cells from blood. This TCR derives from a man under 40 with type 1 diabetes. The CDR3 DNA reads TGTGCCAGCAGCTTCGGAGGGCCGAACTCCCGGCACAATGAGCAGTTCTTC. This codes for CASSFGGPNSRHNEQFF.